This is a list of T cell receptor beta chains from one sample in a study of beta chain features in type 1 diabetes. Using immunoSEQ multiplex PCR, the repertoire was profiled, and TCRdb retains in-frame clones only, with some absent. The profile covers about 13,000 clones, with around 43% appearing a single time and approximately 0.89% taken by the ten largest. The material sequenced was stem cell memory CD4+ T cells from blood. These receptors originate from a man between 18 and 35 years old in good health. Both conserved end residues are part of each CDR3. A D gene is named only where the DNA matches it firmly. Size tells how often a clone was seen (once, few, many) or the class of an expanded clone, and some rows leave it out.

CDR3nt	CDR3aa	d_gene	abundance	v_gene	j_gene
TGTGCCAGCTCCCCGACAGGAGGAAACACCATATATTTT	CASSPTGGNTIYF	NA	NA	TRBV25-1	TRBJ1-3
TGTGCCAGCTCGGCTAGCGGGGGGGCAGGCGGGGAGCTGTTTTTT	CASSASGGAGGELFF	TRBD2	NA	TRBV6-5	TRBJ2-2
TGTGCCAGCAACCAGGGGGCCAACGTCCTGACTTTC	CASNQGANVLTF	NA	NA	TRBV6-5	TRBJ2-6
TGTGCCAGCAGTTCGGGACATGGGCCCCCTGGAAACACCATATATTTT	CASSSGHGPPGNTIYF	NA	NA	TRBV28	TRBJ1-3
TGTGCCAGTAGTATATCGGGAGTGGGGTCCTACGAGCAGTACTTC	CASSISGVGSYEQYF	NA	NA	TRBV19	TRBJ2-7
TGTGCCTGGAGTGTTCACGGGGGGTCCACAGATACGCAGTATTTT	CAWSVHGGSTDTQYF	TRBD2	NA	TRBV30	TRBJ2-3
TGTGCCAGCAGCCAACTGGGACAGGGTAGTTCACCCCTCCACTTT	CASSQLGQGSSPLHF	TRBD1	NA	TRBV4-2	TRBJ1-6
TGCGCCAGCAGCCTGGGACTAGCGGGGGGGCAAGAGACCCAGTACTTC	CASSLGLAGGQETQYF	TRBD2	NA	TRBV5-1	TRBJ2-5
TGTGCCAGCAGCTTATCTCAACTCGGTGCCGGCGGGGAGCTGTTTTTT	CASSLSQLGAGGELFF	NA	NA	TRBV7-2	TRBJ2-2
TGTGCCAGCAGTAAAACAGGGGGCAACTATGGCTACACCTTC	CASSKTGGNYGYTF	TRBD1	NA	TRBV28	TRBJ1-2
TGCGCCAGCAGCCAAGATATAGGGGCTTCTAGCACAGATACGCAGTATTTT	CASSQDIGASSTDTQYF	NA	NA	TRBV4-1	TRBJ2-3
TGTGCCAGCAGTTACGGGGACAGGAGCTCCTACGAGCAGTACTTC	CASSYGDRSSYEQYF	TRBD1	few	TRBV6-6	TRBJ2-7
TGTGCCAGCAGCTTAGGAGGCAGGGACACTGAAGCTTTCTTT	CASSLGGRDTEAFF	NA	NA	TRBV11-2	TRBJ1-1
TGTGCCAGCAGTTACTCCGCTAGCGGGGGGGACAATGAGCAGTTCTTC	CASSYSASGGDNEQFF	TRBD2	NA	TRBV6-5	TRBJ2-1
TGTGCCAGCAGAAGGACTGAGGGGGTTAACTATGGCTACACCTTC	CASRRTEGVNYGYTF	NA	few	TRBV6-1	TRBJ1-2
TGTGCCAGCAGTGCCTATGGACAGGGGTCAACTAATGAAAAACTGTTTTTT	CASSAYGQGSTNEKLFF	TRBD1	NA	TRBV27	TRBJ1-4
TGTGCCAGCAGCCCTAGAGGGACAGGGGGCAACAATGAGCAGTTCTTC	CASSPRGTGGNNEQFF	TRBD1	NA	TRBV11-2	TRBJ2-1
TGTGCCAGCAGCGAGAACGGCGGCGAGCAGTACTTC	CASSENGGEQYF	NA	few	TRBV7-3	TRBJ2-7